A selection of T cell receptor beta chains follows, all from one sample in a study of cytomegalovirus exposure and HLA in healthy donors. Repertoires were generated with immunoSEQ multiplex PCR, while TCRdb's copy carries only in-frame clones and drops some. The sample holds 90,000 to 130,000 clones; around three quarters are singletons and the top ten take 1% to 1.5%. Material for sequencing was PBMCs. These receptors all come from a woman aged 25 to 39 in good health and CMV-seronegative. Each CDR3 is given with its conserved first and last residue. A D gene is named only where the DNA matches it firmly. The size of a clone is reported for some rows only, either as once, few or many, or as a class for expanded clones.

j_gene: TRBJ2-1
v_gene: TRBV5-1
d_gene: NA
abundance: NA
CDR3nt: TGCGCCAGCAGCTTCCGGGGGAGCTACAATGAGCAGTTCTTC
CDR3aa: CASSFRGSYNEQFF

j_gene: TRBJ2-7
v_gene: TRBV9
d_gene: NA
abundance: NA
CDR3nt: TGTGCCAGCAGCCTTATAAGACAGAGGCTAAGCTACGAGCAGTACTTC
CDR3aa: CASSLIRQRLSYEQYF

j_gene: TRBJ2-7
v_gene: TRBV20-1
d_gene: NA
abundance: NA
CDR3nt: TGCAGTGTCAGTAAAATATACGAGCAGTACTTC
CDR3aa: CSVSKIYEQYF

j_gene: TRBJ1-2
v_gene: TRBV30
d_gene: TRBD1
abundance: NA
CDR3nt: TGTGCCGGCTCTACAGGGGGCGTAGGCTACACCTTC
CDR3aa: CAGSTGGVGYTF

j_gene: TRBJ1-2
v_gene: TRBV5-1
d_gene: TRBD1
abundance: NA
CDR3nt: TGCGCCAGCAGGCCAGGGGGGTCATCTAGTGGCTACACCTTC
CDR3aa: CASRPGGSSSGYTF

j_gene: TRBJ2-2
v_gene: TRBV2
d_gene: NA
abundance: NA
CDR3nt: TGTGCCAGCAGTGACAGGGCCACCGGGGAGCTGTTTTTT
CDR3aa: CASSDRATGELFF

j_gene: TRBJ1-2
v_gene: TRBV30
d_gene: NA
abundance: NA
CDR3nt: TGTGCCTGGAGGGTAAAATTTAGATATGGCTACACCTTC
CDR3aa: CAWRVKFRYGYTF

j_gene: TRBJ1-6
v_gene: TRBV5-4
d_gene: NA
abundance: NA
CDR3nt: TGTGCCAGCAGCCTCCTCGACAGAGGCGGGAATAATTCACCCCTCCACTTT
CDR3aa: CASSLLDRGGNNSPLHF

j_gene: TRBJ2-7
v_gene: TRBV5-1
d_gene: NA
abundance: once
CDR3nt: TGCGCCAGCAGCTTGGAAAACGGGGGACCCGCCTACGAGCAGTACTTC
CDR3aa: CASSLENGGPAYEQYF

j_gene: TRBJ2-7
v_gene: TRBV6-5
d_gene: NA
abundance: few
CDR3nt: TGTGCCAGCAGTTATGGCAGGGGAAGTTGGGAGCAGTACTTC
CDR3aa: CASSYGRGSWEQYF

j_gene: TRBJ2-3
v_gene: TRBV19
d_gene: NA
abundance: NA
CDR3nt: TGTGCCAGTAGTACTCAGGGGCAGATAAACCAAAAAGGGACAGATACGCAGTATTTT
CDR3aa: CASSTQGQINQKGTDTQYF

j_gene: TRBJ1-5
v_gene: TRBV5-6
d_gene: NA
abundance: few
CDR3nt: TGTGCCAGCAGCTCCACAGGGCGGGCCGTCTCAGGCAATCAGCCCCAGCATTTT
CDR3aa: CASSSTGRAVSGNQPQHF

j_gene: TRBJ1-2
v_gene: TRBV7-2
d_gene: NA
abundance: NA
CDR3nt: TGTGCCAGCAATCAAGTTGGGGCCGGGAACTATGGCTACACCTTC
CDR3aa: CASNQVGAGNYGYTF

j_gene: TRBJ1-2
v_gene: TRBV10-3
d_gene: NA
abundance: NA
CDR3nt: TGTGCCATCAGTCAGGATGAGTTGGGCTACACCTTC
CDR3aa: CAISQDELGYTF

j_gene: TRBJ2-3
v_gene: TRBV5-1
d_gene: NA
abundance: NA
CDR3nt: TGCGCCAGCAGCTTGGAGCAGGGTTGGGGCACAGATACGCAGTATTTT
CDR3aa: CASSLEQGWGTDTQYF

j_gene: TRBJ2-5
v_gene: TRBV5-1
d_gene: NA
abundance: few
CDR3nt: TGCGCCAGCAGCTCGCATGGACAGTACCAAGAGACCCAGTACTTC
CDR3aa: CASSSHGQYQETQYF

j_gene: TRBJ2-7
v_gene: TRBV5-6
d_gene: NA
abundance: NA
CDR3nt: TGTGCCAGCAGCTTGCAGGGTTACGAGCAGTACTTC
CDR3aa: CASSLQGYEQYF

j_gene: TRBJ1-2
v_gene: TRBV14
d_gene: NA
abundance: NA
CDR3nt: TGTGCCAGCAGCCCGCAGGGGTATGGCTACACCTTC
CDR3aa: CASSPQGYGYTF

j_gene: TRBJ2-1
v_gene: TRBV4-3
d_gene: TRBD1
abundance: NA
CDR3nt: TGCGCCAGCAGCCGGACCCGGGACAGTTACAATGAGCAGTTCTTC
CDR3aa: CASSRTRDSYNEQFF

j_gene: TRBJ2-5
v_gene: TRBV2
d_gene: TRBD1
abundance: NA
CDR3nt: TGTGCCAGGGGTGGTCAGGGGGAATCAACCCAGTACTTC
CDR3aa: CARGGQGESTQYF

j_gene: TRBJ1-1
v_gene: TRBV6-1
d_gene: NA
abundance: NA
CDR3nt: TGTGCCAGCCTTCTGGGCCCCCCGAACACTGAAGCTTTCTTT
CDR3aa: CASLLGPPNTEAFF

j_gene: TRBJ1-6
v_gene: TRBV15
d_gene: NA
abundance: NA
CDR3nt: TGTGCCACCAGCGGGGACACGGAAGGAAATTCACCCCTCCACTTT
CDR3aa: CATSGDTEGNSPLHF

j_gene: TRBJ1-1
v_gene: TRBV19
d_gene: NA
abundance: NA
CDR3nt: TGTGCCAGTAGACTTAGGGGGAACACTGAAGCTTTCTTT
CDR3aa: CASRLRGNTEAFF

j_gene: TRBJ1-5
v_gene: TRBV19
d_gene: TRBD1
abundance: NA
CDR3nt: TGTGCCAGTAGTATCGACATACGGTCGGGACAGGGGAGCAATCAGCCCCAGCATTTT
CDR3aa: CASSIDIRSGQGSNQPQHF

j_gene: TRBJ2-7
v_gene: TRBV4-3
d_gene: TRBD2
abundance: NA
CDR3nt: TGCGCCAGCAGCCAAGGGTCTAGCGGGGACTACGAGCAGTACTTC
CDR3aa: CASSQGSSGDYEQYF

j_gene: TRBJ2-3
v_gene: TRBV6-6
d_gene: NA
abundance: once
CDR3nt: TGTGCCAGCAGCCTAGCAGATACGCAGTATTTT
CDR3aa: CASSLADTQYF

j_gene: TRBJ2-1
v_gene: TRBV9
d_gene: TRBD2
abundance: few
CDR3nt: TGTGCCAGCAGCCCAGGACTAGCGGGGGCTCCCTACAATGAGCAGTTCTTC
CDR3aa: CASSPGLAGAPYNEQFF

j_gene: TRBJ2-7
v_gene: TRBV7-7
d_gene: NA
abundance: few
CDR3nt: TGTGCTAGCAGCTTGAGTCATACTCACGAGCAGTACTTC
CDR3aa: CASSLSHTHEQYF

j_gene: TRBJ2-1
v_gene: TRBV11-2
d_gene: TRBD2
abundance: NA
CDR3nt: TGTGCCAGCAGCTTAACAGCGGGAAACTACAATGAGCAGTTCTTC
CDR3aa: CASSLTAGNYNEQFF

j_gene: TRBJ2-7
v_gene: TRBV7-2
d_gene: TRBD1
abundance: NA
CDR3nt: TGTGCCAGCAGTGCCGGGACAGGGGTGGAGCAGTACTTC
CDR3aa: CASSAGTGVEQYF

j_gene: TRBJ2-5
v_gene: TRBV19
d_gene: TRBD1
abundance: NA
CDR3nt: TGTGCCAGTAGTAGGGGACAGACTCAAGAGACCCAGTACTTC
CDR3aa: CASSRGQTQETQYF

j_gene: TRBJ2-5
v_gene: TRBV7-9
d_gene: TRBD1
abundance: NA
CDR3nt: TGTGCCAGCAGCAACCGGACAGGGGGCTTGGGAGAGACCCAGTACTTC
CDR3aa: CASSNRTGGLGETQYF

j_gene: TRBJ2-2
v_gene: TRBV29-1
d_gene: TRBD2
abundance: NA
CDR3nt: TGCAGCGTCGTCATAGCGGGCACTGGGGAGCTGTTTTTT
CDR3aa: CSVVIAGTGELFF

j_gene: TRBJ2-7
v_gene: TRBV5-1
d_gene: TRBD2
abundance: NA
CDR3nt: TGCGCCAGCAGCTTAGCGGGGGGAAGCTACGAGCAGTACTTC
CDR3aa: CASSLAGGSYEQYF

j_gene: TRBJ2-3
v_gene: TRBV7-2
d_gene: NA
abundance: NA
CDR3nt: TGTGCCAGCAGCTTAGTTGCGGAACGCACAGATACGCAGTATTTT
CDR3aa: CASSLVAERTDTQYF

j_gene: TRBJ2-3
v_gene: TRBV6-1
d_gene: NA
abundance: NA
CDR3nt: TGTGCCAGCAAACCACAGGGTATCCTCACAGATACGCAGTATTTT
CDR3aa: CASKPQGILTDTQYF

j_gene: TRBJ1-3
v_gene: TRBV25-1
d_gene: NA
abundance: NA
CDR3nt: TGTGCCAGCAGTGAATCAGGGAACTCTGGAAACACCATATATTTT
CDR3aa: CASSESGNSGNTIYF

j_gene: TRBJ1-4
v_gene: TRBV6-5
d_gene: TRBD1
abundance: NA
CDR3nt: TGTGCCAGCAGTCAGACAGGGGGCAGAGGGGAAAAACTGTTTTTT
CDR3aa: CASSQTGGRGEKLFF

j_gene: TRBJ1-5
v_gene: TRBV10-1
d_gene: TRBD1
abundance: few
CDR3nt: TGCGCCAGCAGTGTCTGTTTATCTCCGACCGGGACAGGATGCGATCAGCCCCAGCATTTT
CDR3aa: CASSVCLSPTGTGCDQPQHF

j_gene: TRBJ2-7
v_gene: TRBV28
d_gene: TRBD1
abundance: NA
CDR3nt: TGTGCCAGCAGTTTACCGACAGGGGACGAGCAGTACTTC
CDR3aa: CASSLPTGDEQYF